This TCR beta chain is from a study of blood T cell repertoires in COVID-19. TCRdb's table, derived via immunoSEQ multiplex PCR, lists solely in-frame clones and lacks some. The sample carries around 390,000 clones, 85% to 90% recorded once. The age range of participants was about 18 to 100 years, with residence in about two dozen US areas. Germline CDR1 SGHTA, CDR2 FQGNSA. V lost 3 bases to trimming and J lost 4 bases; unmatched junction nucleotides: 7. This CDR3 region has 16 residues. Sequencing was performed on PBMCs or T cells enriched from blood (not recorded which). This chain uses TRBV7-2 with TRBJ2-3; TRBD2 aligns across 10 bases. This clonotype was sampled from a woman between 50 and 59 years old who had recovered from COVID-19. CDR3 sequence reads: CASSLSSGGGADTQYF. The CDR3 region has the DNA TGTGCCAGCAGCTTGTCTAGCGGGGGAGGCGCAGATACGCAGTATTTT.